This TCR beta chain is drawn from a study of OX40 agonist ivuxolimab in advanced cancers. Whole-study results and caveats: Those patients achieving a partial response at 0.1-3.0 mg/kg showed among the lowest clonal expansion. Expanded peripheral T cells had an undetermined antigen specificity. At 0.1 to 3.0 mg/kg, clonal expansion of CD4+ and CD8+ blood T cells had occurred by week 6.

As regards this clone: Its specificity is not known.

TCRdb's table, derived via immunoSEQ multiplex PCR, lists solely in-frame clones and lacks some. The repertoire holds roughly 63,000 clones, with roughly nine tenths as singletons. The receptor's source is an adult with an advanced solid tumor such as melanoma, head and neck, liver or kidney cancer. Sequencing used CD4+ or CD8+ T cells sorted from blood, obtained in a trial of the OX40 agonist ivuxolimab.

The CDR3 DNA reads as TGTGCCAGCAGCTTAGGAATAACAGACAATCAGCCCCAGCATTTT. Encoded protein: CASSLGITDNQPQHF. The rearrangement joins TRBV7-9 to TRBJ1-5; D gene uncertain. Germline-derived CDR1 and CDR2 are SEHNR and FQNEAQ (reference sequence). The CDR3 loop spans 15 amino acids. V was trimmed by 1 base and J by 3 bases, leaving 10 bases between them.